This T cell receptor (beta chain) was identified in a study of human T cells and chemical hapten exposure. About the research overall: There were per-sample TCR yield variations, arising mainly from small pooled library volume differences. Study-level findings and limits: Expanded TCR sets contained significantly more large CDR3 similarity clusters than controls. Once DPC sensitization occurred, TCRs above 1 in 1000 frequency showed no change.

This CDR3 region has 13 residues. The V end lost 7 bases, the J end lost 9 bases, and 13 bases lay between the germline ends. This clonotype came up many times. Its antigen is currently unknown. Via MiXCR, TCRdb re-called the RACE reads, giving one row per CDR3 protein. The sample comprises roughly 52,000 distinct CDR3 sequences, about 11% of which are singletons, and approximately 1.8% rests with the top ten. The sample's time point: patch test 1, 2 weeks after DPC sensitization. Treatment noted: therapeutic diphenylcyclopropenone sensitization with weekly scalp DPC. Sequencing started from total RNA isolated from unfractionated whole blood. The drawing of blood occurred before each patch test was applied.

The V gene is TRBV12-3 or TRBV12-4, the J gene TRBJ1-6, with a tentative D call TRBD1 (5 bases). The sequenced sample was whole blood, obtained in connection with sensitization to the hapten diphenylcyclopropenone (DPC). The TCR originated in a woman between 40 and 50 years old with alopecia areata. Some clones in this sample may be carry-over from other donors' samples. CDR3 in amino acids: CASNRDGFSPLHF. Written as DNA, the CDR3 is TGTGCCAGCAACCGGGACGGATTTTCACCCCTCCACTTT.